This record looks at one T cell receptor beta chain sequence and its context. This specimen belongs to a study of blood T cell repertoires in COVID-19. Study-wide background: The United States, Italy and Spain were the sources of the acute and convalescent COVID-19 samples.

Unmatched junction bases numbered 8, after V lost 5 bases and J lost 8 bases. The CDR3 consists of 14 residues. CDR1 is KGHSH, CDR2 LQKENI, per germline. Participants spanned ages about 18 to 100 years and resided in 20 to 30 US areas. Donors were grouped by their self-reported clinical history. In the original workflow: The assay estimated nucleated cells by amplifying reference gene primers. Assay: immunoSEQ multiplex PCR; the TCRdb copy retains only in-frame clones and omits some. D and trimming come from the DNA, and the V and J calls and clone size come from that table. This table holds a few hundred thousand clones, approximately 90% found once.

Material: PBMCs or T cells enriched from blood (not recorded which). The clonotype originates from a woman aged 25-40 years who had recovered from COVID-19. The chain carries TRBV18 and TRBJ1-4; 7 nucleotides agree with TRBD1. CDR3 DNA sequence: TGTGCCAGCTCATCCACAGGGGCCTCCGAAAAACTGTTTTTT. Its translation is CASSSTGASEKLFF. The full variable domain, in which reference TRBV18 and TRBJ1-4 provide the parts outside the CDR3, is NAGVMQNPRHLVRRRGQEARLRCSPMKGHSHVYWYRQLPEEGLKFMVYLQKENIIDESGMPKERFSAEFPKEGPSILRIQQVVRGDSAAYFCASSSTGASEKLFFGSGTQLSVL.